Listed here are 13 T cell receptor beta chains from one sample, sequenced in a study of a mutant IDH1 vaccine in newly diagnosed glioma. Assay: immunoSEQ multiplex PCR; the TCRdb copy retains only in-frame clones and omits some. The repertoire consists of 99,000 or so clones, with over 85% occurring once and the leading ten covering approximately 0.58%. Time point: baseline, week 1 (first vaccination visit). Noted treatment: pre-vaccination baseline after standard-of-care therapy. The specimen was PBMCs, collected from a glioma patient treated with radiotherapy, temozolomide or both. The receptors were gathered from a woman aged 50 to 60 with glioma.

The chain uses TRBV5-1 and TRBJ2-7; D is possibly TRBD1 (5 bases). CDR1 is SGHRS, CDR2 YFSETQ, per germline. V gave up 0 bases and J gave up 3 bases, with 10 bases separating them. The CDR3 loop spans 14 amino acids. The CDR3, as DNA: TGCGCCAGCAGCTTGGAGGCAGGGAACTACGAGCAGTACTTC. This translates into CASSLEAGNYEQYF.

The chain couples TRBV6-1 to TRBJ2-7; 13 nucleotides agree with TRBD2. The germline CDR1 and CDR2 sequences are MNHNS and SASEGT. The CDR3 consists of 16 residues. V dropped 2 bases and J dropped 5; count of bases not matched to a gene: 6. The chain's CDR3 is CASSEWTTSGRDEQYF. CDR3 nucleotides: TGTGCCAGCAGTGAATGGACTACTAGCGGGAGGGACGAGCAGTACTTC.

The CDR3 sequence: CASSQAIQGASYEQYF. In nucleotides, the CDR3 is TGCGCCAGCAGCCAAGCGATACAGGGGGCATCCTACGAGCAGTACTTC. The gene calls are TRBV4-1 and TRBJ2-7; TRBD1 matches at 9 bases. Germline CDR1 reads MGHRA; CDR2 reads YSYEKL. The CDR3 has 16 amino acids. V lost 1 base to trimming and J lost 1 base; unmatched junction nucleotides: 5.

This clone was seen a handful of times. The chain is built from TRBV19 and TRBJ1-1; D is possibly TRBD1 (5 bases). CDR1 is LNHDA and CDR2 is SQIVND in the germline V gene (reference sequence). Trimming shortened V by 7 bases and J by 1 base, and 16 bases separated the two germline ends. The CDR3 covers 15 residues. The CDR3 DNA reads as TGTGCCAGTACCAAGCCAGGGTTTGAGAACACTGAAGCTTTCTTT. Protein product: CASTKPGFENTEAFF.

This chain connects TRBV9 to TRBJ2-2; 7 nucleotides line up with TRBD1. V was pared by 4 bases and J by 6 bases, with 6 bases of the junction left unmatched. The CDR3 sequence is 14 residues long. Per the germline V gene, CDR1 is SGDLS and CDR2 is YYNGEE. CDR3 in DNA: TGTGCCAGCAGCCCTTACAGGGGAGCCGGGGAGCTGTTTTTT. This encodes CASSPYRGAGELFF.

The DNA of the CDR3 is TGTGCCAGCAGCTTCCACGGGGGAGATACGCAGTATTTT. As protein: CASSFHGGDTQYF. V is TRBV7-2 and J is TRBJ2-3, with D perhaps matching TRBD2 (6 bases). In germline, CDR1 is SGHTA, CDR2 FQGNSA. Trimming left V 3 bases short and J 5 bases short, with 9 bases between. The CDR3 length is 13 residues.

The chain employs TRBV6-5 and TRBJ1-2, with 8 positions matching TRBD1. Germline V gene lookup returns CDR1 MNHEY and CDR2 SVGAGI. Trimming took 4 bases from V and 0 from J; bases not matched to a gene: 4. The CDR3 extends over 15 amino acids. The CDR3 bases are TGTGCCAGCAGTTCTGGACAGGGAACTAACTATGGCTACACCTTC. It specifies CASSSGQGTNYGYTF.

The rearrangement links TRBV19 to TRBJ1-2; D call uncertain. There are 12 residues in the CDR3. V lost 3 bases and J 3 bases, leaving 5 bases between the germline ends. The germline V gene encodes CDR1 LNHDA and CDR2 SQIVND (reference sequence). The CDR3 DNA is TGTGCCAGTAGTATGGGAGACTATGGCTACACCTTC. Encoded protein: CASSMGDYGYTF.

This chain uses TRBV30 with TRBJ2-7; either TRBD1 or TRBD2 may fit D (6 bases each). Per the germline V gene, CDR1 is GTSNPN and CDR2 is SVGIG (reference sequence). The CDR3 sequence is 15 residues long. The ends were cut back, 0 bases at V and 4 bases at J, with 16 bases in the middle. CDR3 sequence reads: CAWSVVWQGRYEQYF. For the CDR3, the DNA is TGTGCCTGGAGTGTCGTTTGGCAGGGGAGGTACGAGCAGTACTTC.

The chain joins TRBV5-1 to TRBJ1-1; D may be TRBD1 (6 bases). The CDR3 has 11 amino acids. Germline V gene data show CDR1 as SGHRS and CDR2 as YFSETQ. Trimming pared 3 bases from V and 7 bases from J, leaving 7 bases between. DNA of the CDR3: TGCGCCAGCAGCTCGGACAGTGAAGCTTTCTTT. Translated, it gives CASSSDSEAFF.

This clone was observed a single time. Written as DNA, the CDR3 is TGTGCCAGCAGCGGCCGGGACAGGGATCTTAGGGAGCAGTACTTC. Its translation: CASSGRDRDLREQYF. This sequence joins TRBV9 and TRBJ2-7; 9 bases are a match to TRBD1. Germline V gene data show CDR1 as SGDLS and CDR2 as YYNGEE. The junction had 11 bases not matched to a gene; V was cut back by 3 bases and J by 7 bases. This CDR3 is 15 amino acids long. Full variable domain (missing parts from reference TRBV9 and TRBJ2-7): DSGVTQTPKHLITATGQRVTLRCSPRSGDLSVYWYQQSLDQGLQFLIQYYNGEERAKGNILERFSAQQFPDLHSELNLSSLELGDSALYFCASSGRDRDLREQYFGPGTRLTVT.

V gene TRBV9 combines with J gene TRBJ2-2; TRBD2 agrees at 9 bases. The CDR3 is made up of 16 amino acids. In germline, CDR1 is SGDLS, CDR2 YYNGEE. The ends lost 0 bases at V and 4 bases at J; junction bases unmatched: 4. This CDR3 reads CASSVVGTSSTGELFF. In DNA, the CDR3 is TGTGCCAGCAGCGTAGTAGGGACTAGCAGCACCGGGGAGCTGTTTTTT. Looking up the rest from reference TRBV9 and TRBJ2-2 gives the full variable domain: DSGVTQTPKHLITATGQRVTLRCSPRSGDLSVYWYQQSLDQGLQFLIQYYNGEERAKGNILERFSAQQFPDLHSELNLSSLELGDSALYFCASSVVGTSSTGELFFGEGSRLTVL.

The rearrangement uses TRBV20-1 and TRBJ2-1; TRBD1 is a possible D gene (5 bases). This CDR3 has 11 residues. Trimming removed 7 bases at V and 6 bases at J, with 10 bases between. Germline V gives CDR1 DFQATT, CDR2 SNEGSKA (reference sequence). CDR3 bases: TGCAGTGAAGCAGGGATCAATGAGCAGTTCTTC. Protein: CSEAGINEQFF.